These T cell receptor beta chains were read from a single sample in a study of CD4+ T cells in melanoma. Assay used: immunoSEQ multiplex PCR; TCRdb lists only in-frame clones, some missing. Here the sample spans more than 15,000 clones, 70% to 80% being singletons. Sequenced sample: cells from a culture (not recorded whether cultured in vitro). These receptors were taken from a human donor with melanoma. Each CDR3 is given with its conserved first and last residue. D genes are given only for firm matches. Rows may omit the clone size; those that give it use once, few, many or a size class.

size	V	D	J	CDR3	DNA
once	TRBV7-9	-	TRBJ2-5	CASSFRRGNQETQYF	TGTGCCAGCAGCTTCAGGAGAGGGAATCAAGAGACCCAGTACTTC
-	TRBV7-2	TRBD2	TRBJ2-3	CASRTGAGGPADTQYF	TGTGCCAGCAGAACCGGAGCGGGGGGGCCGGCAGATACGCAGTATTTT
-	TRBV5-5	-	TRBJ2-5	CASSGGTAYPQYF	TGTGCCAGCAGCGGCGGGACAGCATACCCCCAGTACTTC
-	TRBV2	-	TRBJ2-3	CASAGQPGTDTQYF	TGTGCCAGCGCTGGACAACCCGGCACAGATACGCAGTATTTT
-	TRBV5-1	-	TRBJ1-3	CASSLDRNSGNTIYF	TGCGCCAGCAGCCTGGACCGAAACTCTGGAAACACCATATATTTT
-	TRBV6-5	TRBD1	TRBJ1-2	CASSSTGQGYGYTF	TGTGCCAGCAGTTCAACGGGACAGGGCTATGGCTACACCTTC
-	TRBV10-3	TRBD1	TRBJ1-2	CAISEFESGTGPNYGYTF	TGTGCCATCAGTGAGTTCGAATCCGGGACAGGACCCAACTATGGCTACACCTTC
-	TRBV4-1	TRBD2	TRBJ2-1	CASSQDPRSSGGIRSNEQFF	TGCGCCAGCAGCCAAGATCCCCGCAGTAGCGGGGGGATCCGTAGCAATGAGCAGTTCTTC
few	TRBV30	TRBD1	TRBJ1-5	CAWSVFGTGKQPQHF	TGTGCCTGGAGTGTTTTTGGGACAGGGAAACAGCCCCAGCATTTT
-	TRBV5-1	-	TRBJ1-2	CASSLASTGPYGYTF	TGCGCCAGCAGCTTGGCCAGCACCGGGCCCTATGGCTACACCTTC
-	TRBV6-1	-	TRBJ2-3	CASRGNTDTQYF	TGTGCCAGCAGGGGGAACACAGATACGCAGTATTTT
-	TRBV30	TRBD1	TRBJ2-6	CAWKRFRTGPSGANVLTF	TGTGCCTGGAAGCGGTTTCGGACAGGACCCTCTGGGGCCAACGTCCTGACTTTC
-	TRBV5-1	TRBD1	TRBJ2-5	CASSPGQDFRETQYF	TGCGCCAGCAGCCCTGGACAGGACTTCAGGGAGACCCAGTACTTC
-	TRBV5-6	TRBD1	TRBJ2-2	CASRTGGYTGELFF	TGTGCCAGCAGGACAGGGGGCTACACCGGGGAGCTGTTTTTT
-	TRBV7-2	TRBD2	TRBJ2-1	CASSSGGTSGYNEQFF	TGTGCCAGCAGCTCCGGAGGGACTAGCGGGTACAATGAGCAGTTCTTC
-	TRBV19	-	TRBJ1-1	CASSMAVGGGEAFF	TGTGCCAGTAGTATGGCTGTGGGGGGCGGTGAAGCTTTCTTT
-	TRBV6-6	-	TRBJ1-5	CASTIAWGAGQPQHF	TGTGCCAGCACCATCGCCTGGGGCGCGGGTCAGCCCCAGCATTTT
-	TRBV5-1	-	TRBJ2-3	CASSLFGRATDTQYF	TGCGCCAGCAGCTTGTTTGGCAGGGCCACAGATACGCAGTATTTT
-	TRBV6-5	TRBD1	TRBJ1-4	CATRTGFEKLFF	TGTGCCACCCGGACAGGGTTCGAAAAACTGTTTTTT
once	TRBV27	-	TRBJ2-1	CASSPSWGRNEQFF	TGTGCCAGCAGTCCCTCTTGGGGGAGAAATGAGCAGTTCTTC
-	TRBV9	TRBD1	TRBJ1-2	CASSGQGAKNYGYTF	TGTGCCAGCAGCGGACAGGGGGCGAAGAACTATGGCTACACCTTC
-	TRBV10-1	TRBD2	TRBJ2-5	CASSQLAGGAQYF	TGCGCCAGCAGCCAACTAGCGGGGGGGGCCCAGTACTTC
-	TRBV2	TRBD1	TRBJ1-4	CASKGTTGSGEKLFF	TGTGCCAGCAAGGGAACGACAGGGTCTGGGGAAAAACTGTTTTTT
-	TRBV11-2	TRBD2	TRBJ2-4	CASSFGTTLAKNIQYF	TGTGCCAGCAGCTTCGGGACTACCTTAGCCAAAAACATTCAGTACTTC